The 18 T cell receptor beta chains below all came from one sample that was sequenced in a study of blood T cells in healthy people across ages. Through a sample-barcoded 5' primer and a J-beta primer mix, a second PCR was run for roughly 6 to 11 cycles. TCRdb reprocessed the 5' RACE reads via MiXCR and lists one record per CDR3 protein. This table holds approximately 580,000 distinct CDR3 sequences, 24% found once. This same sample was also part of a study on T cells of mothers and their children.

Sequencing was performed on blood. The receptors originated from a boy aged 10-17 years in good health.

This clonotype was seen just once. The V call is TRBV12-3 or TRBV12-4, the J call TRBJ2-2, with 7 bases fitting TRBD1. This CDR3 is built from 16 residues. V shed 4 bases and J 2 bases; nucleotides not matched to a gene: 7. CDR3 sequence reads: CASSSAGQANTGELFF. CDR3 sequence (DNA): TGTGCCAGCAGTTCTGCAGGACAGGCCAACACCGGGGAGCTGTTTTTT.

The chain combines TRBV20-1 with TRBJ1-2; D perhaps matches TRBD1 (5 bases). The germline V and J ends were trimmed by 0 bases and 0 bases, with 23 bases remaining between them. The length of the CDR3 is 19 residues. Germline CDR1 is DFQATT and CDR2 is SNEGSKA (reference sequence). This chain's CDR3 is CSARDFPQDQLQANYGYTF. In DNA, the CDR3 is TGCAGTGCTAGAGATTTCCCACAGGACCAACTCCAAGCTAACTATGGCTACACCTTC.

The CDR3 DNA reads as TGTGCCAGCAGTTACTCAGGACCCTATGGCTACACCTTC. This sequence encodes CASSYSGPYGYTF. The genes are TRBV6-2 or TRBV6-3 and TRBJ1-2; D gene unclear. The V gene's germline CDR1 is MNHEY and CDR2 SVGEGT. The CDR3 runs 13 residues. The V end was cut by 0 bases, the J end by 4 bases, with 6 bases between.

The chain is built from TRBV7-9 and TRBJ2-1; D not certain. The ends were cut back, 4 bases at V and 8 bases at J, with 15 bases in the middle. Germline V gene data show CDR1 as SEHNR and CDR2 as FQNEAQ (reference sequence). There are 14 residues in the CDR3. The CDR3 protein is CASSSETKGHEQFF. The CDR3 coding sequence is TGTGCCAGCAGCTCCGAGACGAAGGGTCATGAGCAGTTCTTC.

The chain couples TRBV20-1 to TRBJ2-7; no reliable D call. The length of the CDR3 is 15 residues. V dropped 0 bases and J dropped 5 bases, with 17 bases sitting between them. Germline V gene sequence: CDR1 DFQATT, CDR2 SNEGSKA (reference sequence). The CDR3 DNA follows: TGCAGTGCTAGAGATCTCAGGCTCGAGGTCCACGAGCAGTACTTC. This codes for CSARDLRLEVHEQYF.

The J gene is TRBJ1-6, the V gene TRBV4-1, with D hard to call. The CDR3 extends over 16 amino acids. Trimming shortened V by 2 bases and J by 11 bases, and 19 bases separated the two germline ends. CDR1 is MGHRA, CDR2 YSYEKL, per germline. CDR3 loop: CASSQTTTRGPTPLHF. The CDR3 bases are TGCGCCAGCAGCCAAACAACCACGAGAGGGCCCACACCCCTCCACTTT.

V is TRBV28 and J is TRBJ2-3, with D perhaps matching TRBD2 (6 bases). This CDR3 is built from 13 residues. Trimming cost V 8 bases and J 0 bases, with 9 bases left between them. From germline, CDR1 is MDHEN and CDR2 SYDVKM. In nucleotides, the CDR3 is TGTGCCAGCTGGGACTCTAGCACAGATACGCAGTATTTT. Translation gives CASWDSSTDTQYF.

The V call is TRBV10-3, the J call TRBJ2-5, with a possible D match to TRBD1 (5 bases). Germline V gene lookup returns CDR1 ENHRY and CDR2 SYGVKD. The V end lost 3 bases, the J end lost 2 bases, and 25 bases lay between the germline ends. CDR3 length equals 19 residues. CDR3: CAISDQNRSRSTGQETQYF. The CDR3 DNA follows: TGTGCCATCAGTGATCAGAATAGGTCCAGGAGCACAGGACAAGAGACCCAGTACTTC.

The J gene is TRBJ2-1, the V gene TRBV4-3, with 14 bases identical to TRBD2. The CDR3 covers 16 residues. The ends lost 2 bases at V and 6 bases at J; junction bases unmatched: 3. CDR1 is LGHNA, CDR2 YSLEER, per germline. The CDR3 protein is CASSQLTSGRGNEQFF. The CDR3 DNA reads as TGCGCCAGCAGCCAACTGACTAGCGGGAGGGGCAATGAGCAGTTCTTC.

The chain employs TRBV20-1 and TRBJ2-1; TRBD2 matches 7 bases. V lost 6 bases and J lost 1; bases outside the gene matches: 3. This CDR3 has 13 residues. Germline V gene lookup returns CDR1 DFQATT and CDR2 SNEGSKA (reference sequence). CDR3: CSAASGSYNEQFF. The DNA for the CDR3 is TGCAGTGCGGCTAGCGGATCCTACAATGAGCAGTTCTTC.

The gene calls are TRBV12-3 or TRBV12-4 and TRBJ1-2, with TRBD1 identical over 8 bases. This CDR3 spans 16 amino acids. Germline trimming cut 3 bases from V and 5 bases from J; bases unmatched to any gene: 11. CDR3 DNA: TGTGCCAGCAGTTTGAGTTACAGGGGGTATGAATATGGCTACACCTTC. It is translated as CASSLSYRGYEYGYTF.

This CDR3 is CASSVGAGGTDTQYF. CDR3 DNA: TGTGCCAGCAGCGTAGGGGCAGGGGGCACAGATACGCAGTATTTT. J is TRBJ2-3 and V is TRBV9; D perhaps matches TRBD1 (6 bases). The CDR3 runs 15 residues. The V gene lost 0 bases and the J gene lost 1 base, with 9 bases spanning the gap. CDR1 SGDLS and CDR2 YYNGEE come from the germline V gene.

V and J are TRBV4-3 and TRBJ1-1, with D possibly TRBD1 on 5 matching bases. The CDR3 has 15 amino acids. Germline V gene lookup returns CDR1 LGHNA and CDR2 YSLEER. Trimming removed 2 bases from V and 0 bases from J, with 10 bases in between. CDR3 protein: CASSQSNRMNTEAFF. CDR3 nucleotide sequence: TGCGCCAGCAGCCAATCTAACAGGATGAACACTGAAGCTTTCTTT.

In this sample, this clonotype turned up a few times. CDR3 nucleotide sequence: TGTGCCACCAGTGATCCCTTAGTGGGCCACTACAATGAGCAGTTCTTC. Amino acids: CATSDPLVGHYNEQFF. The rearrangement links TRBV24-1 to TRBJ2-1; D unresolved. The germline V gene encodes CDR1 KGHDR and CDR2 SFDVKD. Trimming removed 3 bases from V and 3 bases from J, with 14 bases in between. CDR3 length: 16 amino acids.

The rearrangement uses TRBV28 and TRBJ2-3; 10 nucleotides match TRBD2. CDR1 and CDR2 from the germline V gene are MDHEN and SYDVKM. V shed 5 bases and J 4 bases; nucleotides not matched to a gene: 6. This CDR3 spans 15 amino acids. The CDR3 spells CASSPLAGGADTQYF. CDR3 nucleotide sequence: TGTGCCAGCAGTCCCTTAGCGGGGGGAGCAGATACGCAGTATTTT.

This clonotype was seen only a few times. This chain connects TRBV29-1 to TRBJ2-5; D uncertain. The V end was cut by 3 bases, the J end by 7 bases, with 9 bases between. The CDR3 extends over 11 amino acids. Looked up from germline, CDR1 is SQVTM and CDR2 is ANQGSEA. For the CDR3, the DNA is TGCAGCGTTGATGCCAGGATGACCCAGTACTTC. This gives the protein CSVDARMTQYF.

As DNA, the CDR3 is TGTGCCAGCAGCCACGGGGAATCTGAAGCTTTCTTT. Translating gives CASSHGESEAFF. The rearrangement uses TRBV3-1 and TRBJ1-1; D gene ambiguous. This CDR3 has 12 residues. V lost 3 bases to trimming and J lost 6 bases, with 8 bases between them. CDR1 is LGHDT, CDR2 YNNKEL, per germline (reference sequence).

The chain combines TRBV9 with TRBJ1-1; tentative D call: TRBD1 (5 bases). CDR3 length: 16 residues. Germline V CDR1 and CDR2: SGDLS, YYNGEE. Between the trimmed V and J ends, which lost 1 base and 3 bases, there was a span of 16 bases. In DNA form, the CDR3 reads TGTGCCAGCAGCGTACTTCGAGGGGCGGATGACACTGAAGCTTTCTTT. Translating gives CASSVLRGADDTEAFF.